This record concerns one T cell receptor (beta chain) sequence. Its specificity is unknown. The data were obtained in a study of shared clonotypes between healthy human individuals. Study-wide results and limits: For naive CD4 cells, roughly 5% of clonotypes were shared across a few donors. Inspection by rarefaction showed sorted-subset sequencing to be incomplete despite large depth.

CDR3 length: 17 amino acids. V was shortened by 7 bases and J by 5 bases, with 26 bases between the two germline ends. Germline loops: CDR1 MNHEY, CDR2 SMNVEV (reference sequence). Genomic DNA per cell subset filled all wells of several immunoSEQ plates. Each sorted subset replicate got 200 ng genomic DNA, approximately 27,000 genomes. Here immunoSEQ multiplex PCR was the method, and the copy in TCRdb shows in-frame clones only, minus some. The repertoire consists of more than 2,000,000 clones, with more than 85% occurring once and the leading ten covering about 0.37%. The sample was naive CD4+ T cells from PBMCs. Subset described: CD45RA+ positively selected. This clonotype was sampled from a man aged 18 to 30 in good health. Some clones in this sample may be carry-over from other donors' samples. V usage is TRBV27 and J usage is TRBJ1-1; weak D call: TRBD1 (6 bases). CDR3 sequence (DNA): TGTGCCAGCAAGTCTCGGACAGTGACGCAAAGGGTGACTGAAGCTTTCTTT. Translation: CASKSRTVTQRVTEAFF.